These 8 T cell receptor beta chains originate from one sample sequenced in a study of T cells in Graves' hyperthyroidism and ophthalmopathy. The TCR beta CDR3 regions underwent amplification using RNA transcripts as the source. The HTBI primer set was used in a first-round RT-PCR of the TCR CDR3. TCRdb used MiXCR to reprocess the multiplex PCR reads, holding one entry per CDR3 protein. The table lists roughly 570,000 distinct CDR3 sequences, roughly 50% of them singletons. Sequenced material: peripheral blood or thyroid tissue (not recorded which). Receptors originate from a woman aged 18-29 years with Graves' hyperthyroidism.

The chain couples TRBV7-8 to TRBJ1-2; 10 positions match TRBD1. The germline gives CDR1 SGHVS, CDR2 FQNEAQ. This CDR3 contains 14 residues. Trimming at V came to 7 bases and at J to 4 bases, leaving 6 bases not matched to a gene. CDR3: CASNVRTGGYGYTF. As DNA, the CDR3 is TGTGCCAGCAACGTTCGGACAGGGGGCTATGGCTACACCTTC.

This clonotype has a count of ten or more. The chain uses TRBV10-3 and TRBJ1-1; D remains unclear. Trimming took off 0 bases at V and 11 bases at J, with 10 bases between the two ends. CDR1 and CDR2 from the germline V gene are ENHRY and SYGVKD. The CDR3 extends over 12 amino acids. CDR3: CAISESVRWAFF. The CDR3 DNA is TGTGCCATCAGTGAGTCTGTGAGGTGGGCTTTCTTT.

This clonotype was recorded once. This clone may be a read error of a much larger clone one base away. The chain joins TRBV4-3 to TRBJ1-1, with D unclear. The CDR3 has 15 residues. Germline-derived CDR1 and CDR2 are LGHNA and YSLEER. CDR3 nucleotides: TGCGCCAGCGGCCAATGGGTTGCGGAGAACACTGAAGCTTTCTTT. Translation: CASGQWVAENTEAFF.

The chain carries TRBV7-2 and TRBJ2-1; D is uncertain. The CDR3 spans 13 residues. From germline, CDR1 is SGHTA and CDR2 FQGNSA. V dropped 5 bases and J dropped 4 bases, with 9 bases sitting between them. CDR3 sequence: CASSRVGYNEQFF. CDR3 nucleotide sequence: TGTGCCAGCAGCCGAGTAGGGTACAATGAGCAGTTCTTC.

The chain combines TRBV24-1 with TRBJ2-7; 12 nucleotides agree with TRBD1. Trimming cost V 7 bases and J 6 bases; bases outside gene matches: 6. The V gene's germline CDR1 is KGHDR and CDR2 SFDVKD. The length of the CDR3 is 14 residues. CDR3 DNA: TGTGCCACCAGACCCGGGACAGGGGGCAGCGAGCAGTACTTC. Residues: CATRPGTGGSEQYF.

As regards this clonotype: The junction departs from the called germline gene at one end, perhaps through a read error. CDR3 nucleotides: TGCGGTGCTAGGGACACAGGAGGAAACACCATATATTTT. Translated: CGARDTGGNTIYF. The chain recombines TRBV20-1 with TRBJ1-3, with D perhaps matching TRBD1 (6 bases). The CDR3 loop spans 13 amino acids. Germline V lookup: CDR1 DFQATT, CDR2 SNEGSKA (reference sequence).

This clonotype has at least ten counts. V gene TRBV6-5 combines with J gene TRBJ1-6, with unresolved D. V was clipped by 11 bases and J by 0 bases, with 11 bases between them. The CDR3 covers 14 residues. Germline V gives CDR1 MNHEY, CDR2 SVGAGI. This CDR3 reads CAGGRSSYNSPLHF. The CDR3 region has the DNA TGTGCCGGAGGTCGGAGCTCCTATAATTCACCCCTCCACTTT.

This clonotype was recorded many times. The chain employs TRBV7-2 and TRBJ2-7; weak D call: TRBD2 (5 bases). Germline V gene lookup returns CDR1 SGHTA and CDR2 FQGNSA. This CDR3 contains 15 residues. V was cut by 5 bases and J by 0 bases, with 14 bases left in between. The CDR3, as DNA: TGTGCCAGCAGCGTGAGCGGTCCCGTCTCCTACGAGCAGTACTTC. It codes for CASSVSGPVSYEQYF.